This T cell receptor (beta chain) was sequenced for a study of T-cell memory formation after mild COVID-19. Study results and limitations: Chiefly within CM and EM were the contracting CD4+ clones; CD8+ ones were within EMRA. Whether second-wave clones peaking at day 37 were SARS-CoV-2 specific went unconfirmed.

A note on this clonotype: Its antigen is not known.

Germline V gene sequence: CDR1 SEHNR, CDR2 FQNEAQ (reference sequence). The CDR3 spans 15 residues. The junction had 11 bases not matched to a gene; V was cut back by 5 bases and J by 5 bases. Sample barcodes and UMIs were carried by the TCR alpha and TCR beta cDNA libraries that 5'RACE generated with constant-segment primers. TCRdb ran MiXCR on the 5' RACE reads and lists one entry per CDR3 protein. The sample lists under 3,000 distinct CDR3 sequences, about three quarters seen once, with roughly 9% in the top ten. The receptor was derived from an adult who had mild COVID-19 (a few samples of this study predate the infection). Cell type and time point are not known. This rearrangement joins TRBV7-9 to TRBJ1-1; 7 bases fit TRBD1. Sequenced: PBMCs or a T cell subset sorted from them (not recorded which). The CDR3 is CASSDLTGAGTEAFF. CDR3 coding DNA: TGTGCCAGCAGCGACCTCACAGGGGCCGGGACTGAAGCTTTCTTT. Complete variable domain (other parts from reference TRBV7-9 and TRBJ1-1): DTGVSQNPRHKITKRGQNVTFRCDPISEHNRLYWYRQTLGQGPEFLTYFQNEAQLEKSRLLSDRFSAERPKGSFSTLEIQRTEQGDSAMYLCASSDLTGAGTEAFFGQGTRLTVV.